This passage covers 12 T cell receptor beta chains from one sample sequenced in a study of lymphopenia after photon versus proton radiotherapy. Sequencing used immunoSEQ multiplex PCR; TCRdb keeps in-frame clones, though not all of them. The profile shows about 12,000 clones, around 89% of them singletons. Sequencing was performed on peripheral blood, taken from a patient treated with proton-based radiotherapy. The source of these receptors is a man between 60 and 75 years old with pancreatic cancer.

V gene TRBV7-3 combines with J gene TRBJ2-1; 10 bases match TRBD2. Unmatched junction bases numbered 3, after V lost 2 bases and J lost 5 bases. The CDR3 runs to 15 residues. CDR1 and CDR2 from the germline V gene are SGHTA and FQGTGA. The CDR3 coding sequence is TGTGCCAGCAGCTTACGACTAGCGGGTCACAATGAGCAGTTCTTC. Protein product: CASSLRLAGHNEQFF.

This chain connects TRBV28 to TRBJ1-5; D is ambiguous. This CDR3 is 15 amino acids long. Looked up from germline, CDR1 is MDHEN and CDR2 is SYDVKM. The V end was cut by 2 bases, the J end by 2 bases, with 10 bases between. The CDR3 bases are TGTGCCAGCAGTTTAAGTCTATCTGGCAATCAGCCCCAGCATTTT. It specifies CASSLSLSGNQPQHF. Using reference TRBV28 and TRBJ1-5 for the parts outside the CDR3, the full variable domain is DVKVTQSSRYLVKRTGEKVFLECVQDMDHENMFWYRQDPGLGLRLIYFSYDVKMKEKGDIPEGYSVSREKKERFSLILESASTNQTSMYLCASSLSLSGNQPQHFGDGTRLSIL.

CDR3 sequence (DNA): TGTGCCAGCTCACATGACAGGGGTCCTACCGGAAACACCATATATTTT. It specifies CASSHDRGPTGNTIYF. The chain combines TRBV18 with TRBJ1-3; 8 positions agree with TRBD1. The V and J ends lost 4 bases and 4 bases, in that order; junction bases with no gene match: 9. This CDR3 comprises 16 residues. Germline V CDR1 and CDR2: KGHSH, LQKENI.

This chain links TRBV6-5 with TRBJ1-1; unclear D gene. The V end was cut by 3 bases, the J end by 1 base, with 6 bases between. The CDR3 sequence is 13 residues long. CDR1 is MNHEY, CDR2 SVGAGI, per germline. DNA of the CDR3: TGTGCCAGCAGTTATAGACAGAACACTGAAGCTTTCTTT. This codes for CASSYRQNTEAFF.

DNA of the CDR3: TGTGCCAGCAGCTTGATACTAGCGGGAGGCCCCTTTGAGCAGTACTTC. Translated: CASSLILAGGPFEQYF. The gene calls are TRBV11-3 and TRBJ2-7; the match to TRBD2 covers 12 bases. The ends lost 3 bases at V and 7 bases at J; junction bases unmatched: 10. The CDR3 is made up of 16 amino acids. Germline CDR1 is SGHNT and CDR2 is YENEEA.

The V gene is TRBV7-8, the J gene TRBJ2-3; TRBD2 matches 13 bases. The CDR3 loop spans 18 amino acids. V was clipped by 6 bases and J by 4 bases; unmatched bases: 13. Germline-derived CDR1 and CDR2 are SGHVS and FQNEAQ. The CDR3 protein is CASSSDTGLAGASDTQYF. The CDR3 nucleotides are TGTGCCAGCAGTTCTGATACAGGACTAGCGGGAGCGTCAGATACGCAGTATTTT.

In regard to this clone: At one boundary the junction diverges from the germline segment, which might be a read error. This sample also contains other DNA sequences that code for the same CDR3. V usage is TRBV18 and J usage is TRBJ2-1; TRBD1 agrees at 9 bases. Germline loops: CDR1 KGHSH, CDR2 LQKENI. CDR3 length: 14 residues. CDR3 protein: CASSPGTGRDEQFF. The CDR3 DNA sequence: TGCGCCAGCTCACCCGGGACAGGGAGGGATGAGCAGTTCTTC.

The chain employs TRBV10-3 and TRBJ2-2, with TRBD1 as a possible D gene (6 bases). The length of the CDR3 is 18 residues. Trimming removed 1 base at V and 5 bases at J, with 20 bases between. CDR1 is ENHRY, CDR2 SYGVKD, per germline. The CDR3 nucleotides are TGTGCCATCAGTGAGTTCTTAATCGGACAGCCTCCTACCGGGGAGCTGTTTTTT. The encoded protein is CAISEFLIGQPPTGELFF.

The V gene is TRBV7-8, the J gene TRBJ2-5; 7 bases match TRBD1. Germline lookup yields CDR1 SGHVS and CDR2 FQNEAQ. CDR3 size: 14 residues. Trimming at V came to 7 bases and at J to 8 bases, leaving 13 bases not matched to a gene. The CDR3 DNA reads as TGTGCCAGCACTCTCGATCCGACAGGGCACACCCAGTACTTC. This encodes CASTLDPTGHTQYF.

This chain uses TRBV9 with TRBJ2-5; 13 nucleotides agree with TRBD2. The CDR3 is 16 residues long. The V gene's germline CDR1 is SGDLS and CDR2 YYNGEE. J lost 5 bases, V lost 4 bases, and 8 bases had no gene match. CDR3 in amino acids: CASSFRTSGSGETQYF. The CDR3 DNA reads TGTGCCAGCAGCTTCCGGACTAGCGGGAGTGGGGAGACCCAGTACTTC.

The count of this clone is one. DNA of the CDR3: TGTGCCAGCAGTCTTAGCGGGGGCAACACCGGGGAGCTGTTTTTT. Translation: CASSLSGGNTGELFF. The chain carries TRBV9 and TRBJ2-2, with TRBD2 matching 9 bases. Germline V lookup: CDR1 SGDLS, CDR2 YYNGEE. CDR3 size: 15 residues. J lost 2 bases, V lost 5 bases, and 4 bases had no gene match.

The chain couples TRBV9 to TRBJ2-2, with 9 bases fitting TRBD2. Germline loops: CDR1 SGDLS, CDR2 YYNGEE. The ends lost 4 bases at V and 3 bases at J; junction bases unmatched: 16. This CDR3 is 19 amino acids long. This chain's CDR3 is CASSFGLYGGRGDTGELFF. The CDR3 DNA reads as TGTGCCAGCAGCTTCGGACTATACGGCGGGAGGGGAGACACCGGGGAGCTGTTTTTT.